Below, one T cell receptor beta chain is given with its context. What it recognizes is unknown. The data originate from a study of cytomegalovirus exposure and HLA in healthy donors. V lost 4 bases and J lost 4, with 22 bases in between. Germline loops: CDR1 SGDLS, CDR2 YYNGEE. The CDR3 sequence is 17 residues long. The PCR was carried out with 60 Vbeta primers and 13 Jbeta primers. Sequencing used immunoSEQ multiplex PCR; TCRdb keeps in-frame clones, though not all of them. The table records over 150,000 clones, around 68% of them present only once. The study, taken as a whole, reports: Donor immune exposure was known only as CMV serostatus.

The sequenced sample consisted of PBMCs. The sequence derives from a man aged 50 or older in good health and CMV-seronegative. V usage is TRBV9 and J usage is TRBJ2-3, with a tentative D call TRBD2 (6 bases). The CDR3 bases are TGTGCCAGCAGCCCAACTAGCAGCACCTCCGGGGCAGATACGCAGTATTTT. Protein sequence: CASSPTSSTSGADTQYF.